A selection of T cell receptor beta chains follows, all from one sample in a study of graft-versus-host responses after intestinal transplantation. No cognate antigen is known for these TCRs. The data were produced by immunoSEQ multiplex PCR, yet TCRdb's version contains in-frame clones alone and is incomplete. The sample holds 55,000 to 80,000 clones, approximately 90% seen once. The sample was unstimulated CD8+ T cells sorted from spleen or lymph node cells, taken before transplant. The receptors derive from a human donor who was the organ donor for an intestinal transplant. Each CDR3 is given with its conserved first and last residue. Fields, in order: V gene, D gene, clone size, J gene, CDR3 DNA, CDR3 protein. A D gene is named only where the DNA matches it firmly. Clone size appears in some rows only: once, few, many, or a class for an expanded clone.

TRBV15	.	.	TRBJ2-3	TGTGCCACCAGCAGAGAAAGCGGAGGATCAGATACGCAGTATTTT	CATSRESGGSDTQYF
TRBV9	.	.	TRBJ2-1	TGTGCCAGCAGCGTAGAGGGCGGGGGCAGGGATGAGCAGTTCTTC	CASSVEGGGRDEQFF
TRBV11-1	TRBD1	.	TRBJ2-7	TGTGCCAGCAGCTTAGGGACAGGACCCTACGAGCAGTACTTC	CASSLGTGPYEQYF
TRBV6-5	.	few	TRBJ2-1	TGTGCCAGCAGTGAAGGATACGAGGAAAATGAGCAGTTCTTC	CASSEGYEENEQFF
TRBV30	.	.	TRBJ2-7	TGTGCCTGGAGTGTAGACAGGTCCTACGAGCAGTACTTC	CAWSVDRSYEQYF
TRBV30	.	.	TRBJ2-3	TGTGCCTGGAGTAGCGGAGAGGCAGATACGCAGTATTTT	CAWSSGEADTQYF
TRBV4-1	TRBD1	.	TRBJ1-4	TGCGCCAGCAGCCAAGAACAAGGGACAGGGTACGAAAAACTGTTTTTT	CASSQEQGTGYEKLFF
TRBV28	TRBD1	.	TRBJ1-1	TGTGCCAGCAGTTACCCTGTCGGGACAGGGGTTCTGAACACTGAAGCTTTCTTT	CASSYPVGTGVLNTEAFF
TRBV15	.	.	TRBJ1-2	TGTGCCACCAGCAAGGAAGAAGACAGCCGCCGCAACTATGGCTACACCTTC	CATSKEEDSRRNYGYTF
TRBV7-9	TRBD1	.	TRBJ2-1	TGTGCCAGCAGCTTGGGGACAGGGTGGGATGAGCAGTTCTTC	CASSLGTGWDEQFF
TRBV28	TRBD1	.	TRBJ2-3	TGTGCCAGCACCCTACCTGGGACAGGGGGCGACCCTAGCACAGATACGCAGTATTTT	CASTLPGTGGDPSTDTQYF
TRBV27	TRBD1	.	TRBJ2-7	TGTGCCAGCAGGACAGGGGCCTACGAGCAGTACTTC	CASRTGAYEQYF
TRBV7-3	.	.	TRBJ1-1	TGTGCCAGCAGCTCACAGGGACAATCTGAAGCTTTCTTT	CASSSQGQSEAFF
TRBV28	.	.	TRBJ2-7	TGTGCCAGCAGGGGGTGGCGGGGAAAGGGGGAGCAGTACTTC	CASRGWRGKGEQYF
TRBV2	.	.	TRBJ1-2	TGTGCCAGCCAGGACAGTAACTATGGCTACACCTTC	CASQDSNYGYTF
TRBV4-3	.	.	TRBJ2-1	TGCGCCAGCAGCCACGTAACAGGAAATGAGCAGTTCTTC	CASSHVTGNEQFF
TRBV19	.	once	TRBJ1-1	TGTGCCAGTGTATGGGGGGGCGCGGGGAACACTGAAGCTTTCTTT	CASVWGGAGNTEAFF
TRBV27	.	once	TRBJ1-4	TGTGCCAGCAGTCCAGGGTTAGGAGGGGAAAAACTGTTTTTT	CASSPGLGGEKLFF
TRBV15	.	.	TRBJ1-3	TGTGCCACCAGCAGAGATTGGGGACTCAGGAGCTCTGGAAACACCATATATTTT	CATSRDWGLRSSGNTIYF
TRBV25-1	TRBD1	few	TRBJ2-2	TGTGCCAGCAAGGGGGCGGGCAGTAACACCGGGGAGCTGTTTTTT	CASKGAGSNTGELFF
TRBV4-1	TRBD1	.	TRBJ1-5	TGCGCCAGCAGTCCGTTCCAGGGACAGGTTAATCAGCCCCAGCATTTT	CASSPFQGQVNQPQHF
TRBV28	TRBD1	.	TRBJ1-5	TGTGCCAGCAGCGTAGGACAGGGACAGCCCCAGCATTTT	CASSVGQGQPQHF
TRBV19	.	.	TRBJ1-5	TGTGCCAGTACCATCGGGAACAATCAGCCCCAGCATTTT	CASTIGNNQPQHF
TRBV28	TRBD1	.	TRBJ2-2	TGTGCCAGCAGTTTAAATGAACCGGGACAGAGGGTGGTGGGGTCGAGCACCGGGGAGCTGTTTTTT	CASSLNEPGQRVVGSSTGELFF
TRBV7-8	TRBD2	.	TRBJ2-1	TGTGCCAGCAGCTTGGGCCTAGCGGGACCAACCTACAATGAGCAGTTCTTC	CASSLGLAGPTYNEQFF
TRBV7-2	.	.	TRBJ1-4	TGTGCCAGCAGCTTAGAGTTGGCGGCAACTAATGAAAAACTGTTTTTT	CASSLELAATNEKLFF
TRBV27	TRBD1	.	TRBJ2-7	TGTGCCAGCAGTTTATCGGGACAGGGAAAGTACGAGCAGTACTTC	CASSLSGQGKYEQYF
TRBV30	.	.	TRBJ1-1	TGTGCCTGGAGTCAGGGCGGGAACACTGAAGCTTTCTTT	CAWSQGGNTEAFF
TRBV7-9	TRBD1	.	TRBJ1-2	TGTGCCAGCAGCTTAGGACCAGGGGGTCGCGGCTACACCTTC	CASSLGPGGRGYTF
TRBV9	.	.	TRBJ2-7	TGTGCCAGCAGCGTAGCGACAGACTACGAGCAGTACTTC	CASSVATDYEQYF
TRBV7-6	.	.	TRBJ2-1	TGTGCCAGCAGCTCACAAACTAGCCCGGACCCCGACAATGAGCAGTTCTTC	CASSSQTSPDPDNEQFF
TRBV5-4	TRBD1	.	TRBJ2-7	TGTGCCAGCAGCTGGACAGGGTTATATGCCGAGCAGTACTTC	CASSWTGLYAEQYF
TRBV6-5	.	.	TRBJ2-2	TGTGCCAGCTCGGGGCGGGACTCATACACCGGGGAGCTGTTTTTT	CASSGRDSYTGELFF
TRBV28	.	.	TRBJ1-2	TGTGCCAGCAGACCAGCAGGCAGCTACTATGGCTACACCTTC	CASRPAGSYYGYTF
TRBV19	.	.	TRBJ1-1	TGTGCCAGTAGTCAGGGGAGCACTGAAGCTTTCTTT	CASSQGSTEAFF
TRBV19	.	.	TRBJ1-2	TGTGCCAGTACCGCGTGGGCAGGGGACGTCTATGGCTACACCTTC	CASTAWAGDVYGYTF
TRBV7-8	TRBD2	.	TRBJ2-3	TGTGCCAGCAGCTGGAGCGGGACCACAGATACGCAGTATTTT	CASSWSGTTDTQYF
TRBV6-6	TRBD1	once	TRBJ1-2	TGTGCCAGCAGCTATACACAGGGGGCTGATGGCTACACCTTC	CASSYTQGADGYTF
TRBV7-8	.	.	TRBJ2-2	TGTGCCAGCAGCTTGATTCAACAGGGATCCACCGGGGAGCTGTTTTTT	CASSLIQQGSTGELFF